This T cell receptor (beta chain) was documented in a study of CD8 T cells in Susac syndrome. Random hexamers primed reverse transcription of about 0.45 to 1 ug RNA. In TCRdb, the immunoSEQ multiplex PCR reads were re-called with MiXCR into one record per CDR3 protein. The profile shows about 150,000 distinct CDR3 sequences, 85% to 95% of them singletons. This CDR3 spans 13 amino acids. Germline values: CDR1 SGHVS, CDR2 FQNEAQ. Trimming shortened V by 5 bases and J by 4 bases, and 10 bases separated the two germline ends. The receptor comes from a human donor with Susac syndrome. Source material: CD4+ T cells from PBMCs. This chain joins TRBV7-8 and TRBJ2-3; D call uncertain. The CDR3 loop reads CASSPPRADTQYF. In DNA, the CDR3 is TGTGCCAGCAGCCCTCCCCGCGCAGATACGCAGTATTTT.